A selection of T cell receptor beta chains follows, all from one sample in a study of low-dose radiotherapy and immunotherapy resistance in tumors. TCRdb analysed the reads with MiXCR anew, one entry per CDR3 protein. The sample carries more than 45,000 distinct CDR3 sequences, about 23% recorded once. Material: PBMCs, obtained before treatment. These receptors all come from a male donor with prostate cancer. The CDR3 runs from the conserved cysteine through the conserved F or W. The D gene is left open where the match is weak. For some rows the clone size is stated as once, few or many, or as a class when expanded; others skip it.

J gene | clone size | V gene | D gene | CDR3 DNA | CDR3 protein
TRBJ2-1 | many | TRBV29-1 | TRBD1 | TGCAGCGTGACAGGGGCTTTGGGGGTCTCCTACAATGAGCAGTTCTTC | CSVTGALGVSYNEQFF
TRBJ1-1 | many | TRBV29-1 | TRBD1 | TGCAGCGTTGAAAGGGACAGTACCTACGGCACTGAAGCTTTCTTT | CSVERDSTYGTEAFF
TRBJ2-3 | . | TRBV5-3 | TRBD2 | TGTGCCAGCAGTACCGGGGGGGCCGGGGGAACAGATACGCAGTATTTT | CASSTGGAGGTDTQYF
TRBJ2-1 | . | TRBV7-3 | TRBD1 | TGTGCCAGCAGCAGGGACAGGGAGAATGAGCAGTTCTTC | CASSRDRENEQFF
TRBJ2-5 | many | TRBV4-1 | . | TGCGCCAGCAGCCAAGTGGGCAACCAAGAGACCCAGTACTTC | CASSQVGNQETQYF
TRBJ1-5 | few | TRBV7-9 | . | TGTGCCAGCAGCTCGGGCAAGGGGTCGAGCAATCAGCCCCAGCATTTT | CASSSGKGSSNQPQHF
TRBJ2-1 | many | TRBV20-1 | TRBD1 | TGCAGTGCTCCAAAGGGACAGGGGTACAATGAGCAGTTCTTC | CSAPKGQGYNEQFF
TRBJ2-3 | . | TRBV5-1 | . | TGCGCCAGCAGCTTTCCGGGGGCAAATACGCAGTATTTT | CASSFPGANTQYF
TRBJ1-5 | many | TRBV30 | . | TGTGCCTGGACCGACGGAGGAGGCAATCAGCCCCAGCATTTT | CAWTDGGGNQPQHF
TRBJ2-1 | many | TRBV10-3 | . | TGTGCCAGCCAGACTATTTACAATGAGCAGTTCTTC | CASQTIYNEQFF
TRBJ1-6 | . | TRBV20-1 | TRBD1 | TGCAGTGCTACCCCCCCCGGACAGGGGCAGAATTCACCCCTCCACTTT | CSATPPGQGQNSPLHF
TRBJ2-7 | . | TRBV9 | . | TGTGCCAGCACCGTCGGCGGGCAGCCCGTCGGTTTGAACTTC | CASTVGGQPVGLNF
TRBJ2-5 | . | TRBV5-1 | TRBD1 | TGTGCCAGCAGCTTGGGACAGATAAAAGAGACCCAGTACTTC | CASSLGQIKETQYF
TRBJ1-4 | . | TRBV4-1 | . | TGCGCCAGCAGCCGGGGGGAGGCGGAGAGGGAAAAACTGTTTTTT | CASSRGEAEREKLFF
TRBJ2-1 | many | TRBV2 | . | TGTGCCAGCAGTGAAGATGCAGCGGGTAGATACAATGAGCAGTTCTTC | CASSEDAAGRYNEQFF
TRBJ1-1 | . | TRBV11-1 | . | TGTGCCAGCAGCTTATGGGGGGCAGGTGAGAACACTGAAGCTTTCTTT | CASSLWGAGENTEAFF
TRBJ2-5 | many | TRBV20-1 | TRBD2 | TGCAGTGCTAGGGCGGGGGGCCGCCAAGAGACCCAGTACTTC | CSARAGGRQETQYF
TRBJ2-7 | many | TRBV6-2/TRBV6-3 | . | TGTGCCAGCAGTTACTTTAGCGAGCAGTACTTC | CASSYFSEQYF
TRBJ2-1 | . | TRBV9 | TRBD1 | TGTGCCAGCAGCTCCCGGGACAGGGTTATCAATGAGCAGTTCTTC | CASSSRDRVINEQFF
TRBJ2-2 | many | TRBV5-6 | TRBD2 | TGTGCCAGCAGCCCCCCCGGGACTAGCGGGGCCGGGGAGCTGTTTTTT | CASSPPGTSGAGELFF
TRBJ2-7 | many | TRBV15 | TRBD2 | TGTGCCACCAGCAGAGGTGGGCTAGCGGGAGGGGGCGAGCAGTACTTC | CATSRGGLAGGGEQYF
TRBJ1-5 | many | TRBV6-6 | . | TGTGCCAGCAGTTACTCTGGGGACTATCAGCCCCAGCATTTT | CASSYSGDYQPQHF
TRBJ1-5 | . | TRBV29-1 | TRBD1 | TGCAGCGTCGGGACAGGCAATCAGCCCCAGCATTTT | CSVGTGNQPQHF
TRBJ1-4 | many | TRBV7-9 | . | TGTGCCAGCAGCATAGGGGATGAAAAACTGTTTTTT | CASSIGDEKLFF
TRBJ1-5 | . | TRBV28 | . | TGTGCCAGCAACCCCATGGAGGGGAATCAGCCCCAGCATTTT | CASNPMEGNQPQHF